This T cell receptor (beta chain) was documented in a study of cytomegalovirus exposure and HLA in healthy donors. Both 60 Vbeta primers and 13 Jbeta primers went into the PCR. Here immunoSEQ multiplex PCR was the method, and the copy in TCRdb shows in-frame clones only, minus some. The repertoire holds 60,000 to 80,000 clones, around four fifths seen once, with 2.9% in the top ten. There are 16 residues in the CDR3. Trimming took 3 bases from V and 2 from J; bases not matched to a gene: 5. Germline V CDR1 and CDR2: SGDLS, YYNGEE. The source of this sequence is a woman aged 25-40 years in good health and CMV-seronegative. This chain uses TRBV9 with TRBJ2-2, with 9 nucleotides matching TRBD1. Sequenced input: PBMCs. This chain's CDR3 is CASSGGQGLNTGELFF. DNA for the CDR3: TGTGCCAGCAGCGGAGGACAGGGGTTAAACACCGGGGAGCTGTTTTTT. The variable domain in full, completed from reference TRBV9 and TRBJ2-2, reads DSGVTQTPKHLITATGQRVTLRCSPRSGDLSVYWYQQSLDQGLQFLIQYYNGEERAKGNILERFSAQQFPDLHSELNLSSLELGDSALYFCASSGGQGLNTGELFFGEGSRLTVL.